These 22 T cell receptor beta chains share one sample of origin, sequenced in a study of blood T cell repertoires in COVID-19. Using immunoSEQ multiplex PCR, the repertoire was profiled, and TCRdb retains in-frame clones only, with some absent. Counted here are approximately 70,000 clones, 86% occurring once; the ten biggest clones make up around 13%. The sequenced sample was peripheral blood. The receptors were gathered from a woman aged 55 to 70 with acute or convalescent COVID-19.

The chain employs TRBV5-1 and TRBJ2-2, with D unclear. Per germline, CDR1 SGHRS and CDR2 YFSETQ. Trimming removed 1 base from V and 3 bases from J, with 4 bases in between. The CDR3 runs 13 residues. The CDR3 DNA sequence: TGCGCCAGCAGCTTGACGGACACCGGGGAGCTGTTTTTT. This sequence encodes CASSLTDTGELFF.

The rearrangement uses TRBV24-1 and TRBJ2-7; 7 bases line up with TRBD2. Germline assignment: CDR1 KGHDR and CDR2 SFDVKD. Trimming removed 4 bases from V and 1 base from J; junction bases left unmatched: 9. This CDR3 region has 16 residues. The CDR3 DNA reads TGTGCCACCAGTGAGCGCCGGGGGGTAGCGTCCTACGAGCAGTACTTC. Its translation: CATSERRGVASYEQYF.

The chain combines TRBV3-1 (or the pseudogene TRBV3-2) with TRBJ1-1; 8 positions agree with TRBD1. This CDR3 contains 14 residues. Germline assignment: CDR1 LGHDT and CDR2 YNNKEL (reference sequence). The J segment lost 5 bases and the V segment lost 1 base, leaving 3 bases of the junction unmatched. The CDR3 spells CASSQGTGRTEAFF. CDR3 in DNA: TGTGCCAGCAGCCAAGGGACAGGGAGAACTGAAGCTTTCTTT.

The chain couples TRBV7-6 to TRBJ1-4; D is ambiguous. The CDR3 has 15 amino acids. Germline V lookup: CDR1 SGHVS, CDR2 FNYEAQ. The V gene lost 0 bases and the J gene lost 3 bases, with 8 bases spanning the gap. CDR3 DNA: TGTGCCAGCAGCTTAGCGGGCAACCCTAATGAAAAACTGTTTTTT. This sequence encodes CASSLAGNPNEKLFF.

The gene calls are TRBV6-2 or TRBV6-3 and TRBJ1-1, with D uncertain. The CDR3 runs 14 residues. Germline V gives CDR1 MNHEY, CDR2 SVGEGT. V was clipped by 7 bases and J by 1 base, with 13 bases between them. The CDR3 sequence: CASTPPQANTEAFF. The CDR3 coding sequence is TGTGCCAGCACCCCCCCGCAGGCGAACACTGAAGCTTTCTTT.

This clone was observed a single time. DNA of the CDR3: TGTGCCACCAGTGATCCGCGGGGGGGGGACACTGAAGCTTTCTTT. Protein: CATSDPRGGDTEAFF. V is TRBV24-1 and J is TRBJ1-1; the D gene is possibly TRBD1 (5 bases). V was trimmed by 3 bases and J by 3 bases, leaving 13 bases between them. The germline V gene encodes CDR1 KGHDR and CDR2 SFDVKD. This CDR3 contains 15 residues.

This sequence joins TRBV7-2 and TRBJ2-1; D call uncertain. Germline-derived CDR1 and CDR2 are SGHTA and FQGNSA. The CDR3 contains 14 residues. Trimming removed 1 base at V and 7 bases at J, with 11 bases between. The CDR3 DNA is TGTGCCAGCAGCTTAGGGCAGGAAGGTAATGAGCAGTTCTTC. Translation gives CASSLGQEGNEQFF.

This clone appeared a few times. This chain links TRBV20-1 with TRBJ2-1, with TRBD2 identical over 8 bases. The germline V gene encodes CDR1 DFQATT and CDR2 SNEGSKA (reference sequence). CDR3 length: 14 amino acids. V trimming: 3 bases; J trimming: 5 bases; junction bases outside the gene matches: 6. The CDR3 is CSASGGGPNNEQFF. The CDR3 bases are TGCAGTGCTAGTGGCGGGGGGCCCAACAATGAGCAGTTCTTC.

The chain recombines TRBV27 with TRBJ2-3; 7 nucleotides match TRBD1. There are 13 residues in the CDR3. Germline CDR1 MNHEY, CDR2 SMNVEV (reference sequence). V shed 5 bases, J shed 4 bases, and the junction held 3 bases outside the gene matches. CDR3 DNA: TGTGCCAGCAGTAGACAGGGTCCAGATACGCAGTATTTT. Its protein is CASSRQGPDTQYF.

The CDR3 sequence: CASRGGDRNNSPLHF. CDR3 coding DNA: TGTGCCAGCAGGGGCGGGGACAGGAATAATTCACCCCTCCACTTT. V gene TRBV2 combines with J gene TRBJ1-6; TRBD1 aligns across 8 bases. The CDR3 has 15 residues. The ends lost 6 bases at V and 5 bases at J; junction bases unmatched: 6. In germline, CDR1 is SNHLY, CDR2 FYNNEI.

V is TRBV5-4 and J is TRBJ2-7; 10 bases align to TRBD2. Germline CDR1 SGHNT, CDR2 YYREEE (reference sequence). The ends lost 3 bases at V and 3 bases at J; junction bases unmatched: 6. The CDR3 runs 15 residues. CDR3 in amino acids: CASSSPGTSVYEQYF. The DNA of the CDR3 is TGTGCCAGCAGCTCCCCCGGGACTAGCGTCTACGAGCAGTACTTC.

This chain connects TRBV27 to TRBJ1-2; 7 nucleotides agree with TRBD1. The CDR3 sequence is 16 residues long. Germline CDR1 MNHEY, CDR2 SMNVEV (reference sequence). V lost 3 bases and J lost 8; bases outside the gene matches: 15. The CDR3 bases are TGTGCCAGCAGTTTCCGACAGGGCGAAGCGGCTCGGGGCTACACCTTC. Its translation is CASSFRQGEAARGYTF.

V usage is TRBV10-1 and J usage is TRBJ2-2; TRBD2 aligns across 15 bases. The V segment lost 5 bases and the J segment 5 bases; nucleotides outside the gene matches: 6. The CDR3 spans 17 residues. CDR1 and CDR2 (germline): WNHNN, SYGVQD (reference sequence). The CDR3 region is CASSWTSGGASTGELFF. In DNA form, the CDR3 reads TGCGCCAGCAGTTGGACTAGCGGGGGGGCGTCGACCGGGGAGCTGTTTTTT.

The table lists this clone with a count of one. J is TRBJ1-4 and V is TRBV10-3; 9 bases map to TRBD1. The CDR3 has 18 residues. In germline, CDR1 is ENHRY, CDR2 SYGVKD. The trim removed 0 bases at V and 7 bases at J, leaving 12 bases unmatched. DNA for the CDR3: TGTGCCATCAGTGAGTCGAAGAACAGGGGGCGATCGGGTGAAAAACTGTTTTTT. Translating gives CAISESKNRGRSGEKLFF.

The chain recombines TRBV7-9 with TRBJ2-2, with a possible D match to TRBD1 (6 bases). CDR3 length: 14 amino acids. Germline V gene sequence: CDR1 SEHNR, CDR2 FQNEAQ (reference sequence). The V gene lost 2 bases and the J gene lost 5 bases, with 9 bases spanning the gap. The CDR3 loop reads CASSLQGTTGELFF. Written as DNA, the CDR3 is TGTGCCAGCAGCTTACAGGGGACAACCGGGGAGCTGTTTTTT.

The CDR3 DNA is TGCGCCAGCAGCTTGGTGGTAGCAGACACAGATACGCAGTATTTT. Amino acids: CASSLVVADTDTQYF. This rearrangement joins TRBV5-1 to TRBJ2-3; D not resolved. V was trimmed by 0 bases and J by 2 bases, leaving 10 bases between them. Germline V gene lookup returns CDR1 SGHRS and CDR2 YFSETQ. The CDR3 runs to 15 residues. Drawing the rest from reference TRBV5-1 and TRBJ2-3, the complete variable domain is KAGVTQTPRYLIKTRGQQVTLSCSPISGHRSVSWYQQTPGQGLQFLFEYFSETQRNKGNFPGRFSGRQFSNSRSEMNVSTLELGDSALYLCASSLVVADTDTQYFGPGTRLTVL.

This clone was counted a few times. V gene TRBV7-9 combines with J gene TRBJ2-7; 8 bases map to TRBD1. This CDR3 has 12 residues. The V and J ends lost 3 bases and 5 bases, in that order; junction bases with no gene match: 0. The germline gives CDR1 SEHNR, CDR2 FQNEAQ (reference sequence). DNA of the CDR3: TGTGCCAGCAGCTTGGACAGGGACGAGCAGTACTTC. Translation gives CASSLDRDEQYF.

This clone has a single count. Other DNA sequences within the sample encode an identical CDR3. V and J are TRBV5-4 and TRBJ1-1; D remains ambiguous. CDR3 length: 13 residues. Germline values: CDR1 SGHNT, CDR2 YYREEE (reference sequence). V gave up 0 bases and J gave up 2 bases, with 5 bases separating them. CDR3 coding DNA: TGTGCCAGCAGCTTGGGCGGAAACACTGAAGCTTTCTTT. It specifies CASSLGGNTEAFF.

The rearrangement joins TRBV5-4 to TRBJ2-5, with D tentatively TRBD1 (5 bases). The germline V and J ends were trimmed by 1 base and 3 bases, with 7 bases remaining between them. Germline CDR1 and CDR2: SGHNT and YYREEE (reference sequence). The CDR3 is 13 residues long. CDR3 sequence reads: CASSLNRKETQYF. The CDR3 DNA follows: TGTGCCAGCAGCTTGAACAGGAAAGAGACCCAGTACTTC.

The rearrangement uses TRBV29-1 and TRBJ1-1; the match to TRBD1 covers 7 bases. The CDR3 totals 13 residues. Trimming took 5 bases from V and 4 from J; bases not matched to a gene: 7. Per germline, CDR1 SQVTM and CDR2 ANQGSEA. DNA of the CDR3: TGCAGCGTTTCCACAGGGGTGGGCACTGAAGCTTTCTTT. Translated, it gives CSVSTGVGTEAFF.

The chain links TRBV9 to TRBJ1-1; D not certain. V was clipped by 3 bases and J by 3 bases, with 12 bases between them. Germline V lookup: CDR1 SGDLS, CDR2 YYNGEE. CDR3 length equals 14 residues. This CDR3 is CASSGSVADTEAFF. The CDR3 nucleotides are TGTGCCAGCAGCGGGTCAGTTGCGGACACTGAAGCTTTCTTT.

This clone was recorded only once. This sample includes further DNA sequences coding for the same CDR3. The V gene is TRBV5-1, the J gene TRBJ2-7; 11 nucleotides match TRBD1. The CDR3 contains 14 residues. CDR1 and CDR2 (germline): SGHRS, YFSETQ. Trimming removed 2 bases from V and 3 bases from J; junction bases left unmatched: 1. The CDR3 sequence is CASSLGTGGYEQYF. The CDR3 DNA sequence: TGCGCCAGCAGCTTAGGGACAGGGGGCTACGAGCAGTACTTC. The complete variable domain, with remaining parts taken from reference TRBV5-1 and TRBJ2-7, reads KAGVTQTPRYLIKTRGQQVTLSCSPISGHRSVSWYQQTPGQGLQFLFEYFSETQRNKGNFPGRFSGRQFSNSRSEMNVSTLELGDSALYLCASSLGTGGYEQYFGPGTRLTVT.